These 22 T cell receptor beta chains share one sample of origin, sequenced in a study of blood T cell repertoires in COVID-19. Repertoires were generated with immunoSEQ multiplex PCR, while TCRdb's copy carries only in-frame clones and drops some. In the table there are about 260,000 clones, over 70% of which are singletons. The specimen was peripheral blood. Receptor source: a woman aged 70-85 years with COVID-19, enrolled during active disease.

V is TRBV7-9 and J is TRBJ1-6; D is possibly TRBD1 (6 bases). Germline-derived CDR1 and CDR2 are SEHNR and FQNEAQ (reference sequence). The CDR3 spans 13 residues. The V end lost 8 bases, the J end lost 6 bases, and 11 bases lay between the germline ends. The CDR3 here is CASASQGNSPLHF. The DNA of the CDR3 is TGTGCCAGCGCCTCACAGGGTAATTCACCCCTCCACTTT.

The genes are TRBV25-1 and TRBJ1-2; TRBD1 matches at 8 bases. The CDR3 runs 15 residues. With V trimmed by 1 base and J by 3 bases, 4 bases remained unmatched. Looked up from germline, CDR1 is MGHDK and CDR2 is SYGVNS. CDR3 coding DNA: TGTGCCAGCAGTGAATGGGCAGGGGGCGACTATGGCTACACCTTC. It yields the protein CASSEWAGGDYGYTF.

This chain joins TRBV28 and TRBJ1-2; the match to TRBD1 covers 9 bases. Germline CDR1 MDHEN, CDR2 SYDVKM. The J segment lost 5 bases and the V segment lost 5 bases, leaving 6 bases of the junction unmatched. The CDR3 totals 14 residues. CDR3 nucleotide sequence: TGTGCCAGCAGTGCGACAGGGGGGTCATATGGCTACACCTTC. The encoded protein is CASSATGGSYGYTF.

The rearrangement links TRBV4-3 to TRBJ2-1; 9 bases map to TRBD1. Looked up from germline, CDR1 is LGHNA and CDR2 is YSLEER. This CDR3 is built from 14 residues. V gave up 0 bases and J gave up 9 bases; unmatched junction bases: 3. This CDR3 is CASSQEDRGGEQFF. CDR3 in DNA: TGCGCCAGCAGCCAAGAGGACAGGGGAGGTGAGCAGTTCTTC.

The chain carries TRBV5-1 and TRBJ2-3; weak D call: TRBD1 (5 bases). CDR1 is SGHRS, CDR2 YFSETQ, per germline. CDR3 length: 15 residues. The germline V and J ends were trimmed by 5 bases and 4 bases, with 17 bases remaining between them. The CDR3 bases are TGCGCCAGCAGTCTGGATGCTCTAGGGGCAGATACGCAGTATTTT. Residues: CASSLDALGADTQYF.

This clone was observed a single time. The gene calls are TRBV3-1 (or the pseudogene TRBV3-2) and TRBJ2-1; 8 nucleotides match TRBD1. There are 15 residues in the CDR3. Germline V gene lookup returns CDR1 LGHDT and CDR2 YNNKEL (reference sequence). V lost 8 bases to trimming and J lost 9 bases; unmatched junction nucleotides: 15. Here the CDR3 reads CASSRKPAGGAEQFF. The CDR3 coding sequence is TGTGCCAGCTCACGTAAACCGGCAGGGGGCGCTGAGCAGTTCTTC.

This chain uses TRBV4-3 with TRBJ2-3; 12 positions agree with TRBD2. The CDR3 covers 19 residues. V shed 0 bases, J shed 3 bases, and the junction held 10 bases outside the gene matches. Germline V gene lookup returns CDR1 LGHNA and CDR2 YSLEER. CDR3: CASSQELAGGPVRTDTQYF. The CDR3 DNA is TGCGCCAGCAGCCAAGAGCTAGCGGGAGGGCCGGTCCGTACAGATACGCAGTATTTT.

This clone was found a few times. This chain connects TRBV6-5 to TRBJ1-1, with 9 bases matching TRBD1. The junction had 6 bases not matched to a gene; V was cut back by 8 bases and J by 5 bases. From germline, CDR1 is MNHEY and CDR2 SVGAGI. The CDR3 loop spans 13 amino acids. As DNA, the CDR3 is TGTGCCAGCTGGGGACAGGGAGGGACTGAAGCTTTCTTT. Translating gives CASWGQGGTEAFF.

V is TRBV6-1 and J is TRBJ1-2, with a weak D call TRBD1 (5 bases). The CDR3 has 14 residues. Trimming left V 1 base short and J 4 bases short, with 10 bases between. The V gene's germline CDR1 is MNHNS and CDR2 SASEGT. CDR3 loop: CASSEGAGIYGYTF. The CDR3 DNA reads TGTGCCAGCAGTGAAGGGGCAGGGATCTATGGCTACACCTTC.

V usage is TRBV28 and J usage is TRBJ2-3, with D unresolved. In germline, CDR1 is MDHEN, CDR2 SYDVKM. The CDR3 extends over 11 amino acids. Trimming took 6 bases from V and 3 from J, leaving 4 bases between them. DNA for the CDR3: TGTGCCAGCAGCCCAACAGATACGCAGTATTTT. Translation gives CASSPTDTQYF.

Only one count was recorded for this clone. This sequence joins TRBV4-1 and TRBJ2-6; the match to TRBD1 covers 7 bases. The length of the CDR3 is 15 residues. Germline V gives CDR1 MGHRA, CDR2 YSYEKL. Trimming removed 4 bases from V and 2 bases from J; junction bases left unmatched: 2. CDR3 amino acids: CASSRGTAGANVLTF. CDR3 nucleotide sequence: TGCGCCAGCAGCCGGGGGACAGCTGGGGCCAACGTCCTGACTTTC.

The chain is built from TRBV6-5 and TRBJ1-6; D is undetermined. The germline gives CDR1 MNHEY, CDR2 SVGAGI. The germline V and J ends were trimmed by 6 bases and 7 bases, with 16 bases remaining between them. The CDR3 spans 15 residues. The CDR3 here is CASSQLDPGNSPLHF. The CDR3 DNA reads as TGTGCCAGCAGCCAACTAGACCCCGGGAATTCACCCCTCCACTTT.

This sequence joins TRBV30 and TRBJ1-1; D is perhaps TRBD1 (6 bases). Trimming stripped 8 bases from V and 1 base from J, with 11 bases between. Germline values: CDR1 GTSNPN, CDR2 SVGIG (reference sequence). The CDR3 sequence is 12 residues long. The CDR3 sequence is CALDRRNTEAFF. DNA for the CDR3: TGTGCCCTCGACAGGCGGAACACTGAAGCTTTCTTT.

The genes are TRBV24-1 and TRBJ1-5; no definite D call. V was clipped by 9 bases and J by 3 bases, with 11 bases between them. CDR3 length equals 13 residues. The germline V gene encodes CDR1 KGHDR and CDR2 SFDVKD. The CDR3 reads CATAGRNNQPQHF. Here the CDR3 DNA reads TGTGCCACCGCCGGGAGAAACAATCAGCCCCAGCATTTT.

V and J are TRBV10-3 and TRBJ2-1; TRBD2 matches 14 bases. Germline values: CDR1 ENHRY, CDR2 SYGVKD. The V segment lost 7 bases and the J segment 6 bases; nucleotides outside the gene matches: 8. This CDR3 region has 16 residues. CDR3 residues: CAIKSGTSGRGNEQFF. The CDR3 bases are TGTGCCATCAAATCCGGGACTAGCGGGAGAGGCAATGAGCAGTTCTTC.

This clone was counted between two and nine times. This sequence joins TRBV5-1 and TRBJ1-5; the match to TRBD1 covers 9 bases. Germline V CDR1 and CDR2: SGHRS, YFSETQ. This CDR3 has 14 residues. V shed 3 bases and J 4 bases; nucleotides not matched to a gene: 2. The CDR3 bases are TGCGCCAGCAGCTCGGGACAGGGTAATCAGCCCCAGCATTTT. Translated, it gives CASSSGQGNQPQHF.

This clone was found once. The rearrangement uses TRBV6-6 and TRBJ1-5; 7 positions match TRBD1. CDR1 is MNHNY and CDR2 is SVGAGI in the germline V gene (reference sequence). The V segment lost 7 bases and the J segment 2 bases; nucleotides outside the gene matches: 5. CDR3 length: 14 residues. CDR3 nucleotides: TGTGCCAGCACGACCACAGGGGGCAATCAGCCCCAGCATTTT. Residues: CASTTTGGNQPQHF.

V gene TRBV19 combines with J gene TRBJ1-3, with unresolved D. The CDR3 loop spans 14 amino acids. Germline V gene data show CDR1 as LNHDA and CDR2 as SQIVND (reference sequence). The V end was cut by 3 bases, the J end by 2 bases, with 8 bases between. CDR3 sequence reads: CASSIGPAGNTIYF. In DNA, the CDR3 is TGTGCCAGTAGTATCGGTCCGGCTGGAAACACCATATATTTT. Complete variable domain (other parts from reference TRBV19 and TRBJ1-3): DGGITQSPKYLFRKEGQNVTLSCEQNLNHDAMYWYRQDPGQGLRLIYYSQIVNDFQKGDIAEGYSVSREKKESFPLTVTSAQKNPTAFYLCASSIGPAGNTIYFGEGSWLTVV.

The V gene is TRBV6-2 or TRBV6-3, the J gene TRBJ1-1; possible D gene TRBD1, 5 bases. This CDR3 has 14 amino acids. The germline V gene encodes CDR1 MNHEY and CDR2 SVGEGT. Trimming pared 4 bases from V and 5 bases from J, leaving 14 bases between. CDR3 amino acids: CASSSPGLGTEAFF. CDR3 DNA sequence: TGTGCCAGCAGTTCCCCAGGGTTGGGGACTGAAGCTTTCTTT.

The rearrangement uses TRBV7-2 and TRBJ2-1; possible D gene TRBD2, 6 bases. The V gene lost 2 bases and the J gene lost 8 bases, with 16 bases spanning the gap. The V gene's germline CDR1 is SGHTA and CDR2 FQGNSA. The CDR3 sequence is 15 residues long. The CDR3 sequence is CASSLIDTGVYEQFF. In DNA, the CDR3 is TGTGCCAGCAGCTTAATAGATACGGGGGTCTATGAGCAGTTCTTC.

J is TRBJ1-5 and V is TRBV19, with 8 bases lining up with TRBD1. Germline V lookup: CDR1 LNHDA, CDR2 SQIVND (reference sequence). The J segment lost 4 bases and the V segment lost 5 bases, leaving 7 bases of the junction unmatched. The CDR3 spans 15 residues. The CDR3 loop is CASSSGGAGNQPQHF. CDR3 nucleotide sequence: TGTGCCAGTAGTTCAGGGGGCGCCGGAAATCAGCCCCAGCATTTT.

The rearrangement uses TRBV7-9 and TRBJ1-6, with D perhaps TRBD1 (6 bases). Germline CDR1 SEHNR, CDR2 FQNEAQ (reference sequence). The CDR3 is 16 residues long. V lost 5 bases to trimming and J lost 4 bases, with 15 bases between them. CDR3 sequence (DNA): TGTGCCAGCAGCGAGGGGGAAAGGGGATATAATTCACCCCTCCACTTT. Translating gives CASSEGERGYNSPLHF.